The 11 T cell receptor beta chains below all came from one sample that was sequenced in a study of T-cell memory formation after mild COVID-19. One entry per CDR3 protein results from TCRdb running MiXCR on the 5' RACE reads. The table lists 250,000 to 300,000 distinct CDR3 sequences, about 16% of them singletons. The sample consisted of PBMCs or a T cell subset sorted from them (not recorded which). The receptors were gathered from a young man who had mild COVID-19 (a few samples of this study predate the infection). Cell type and time point are not known.

The chain uses TRBV12-3 or TRBV12-4 and TRBJ1-2, with 12 bases that match TRBD1. V gave up 7 bases and J gave up 4 bases; unmatched junction bases: 10. This CDR3 is 16 amino acids long. In DNA form, the CDR3 reads TGTGCCAGCACCCCCACCGGGACAGGGGGCTTCTATGGCTACACCTTC. Protein product: CASTPTGTGGFYGYTF.

Only a few counts were recorded for this clonotype. The V and J genes are TRBV6-5 and TRBJ2-3; D might be TRBD1 or TRBD2, each matching 6 bases. This CDR3 is 14 amino acids long. Between the trimmed V and J ends, which lost 2 bases and 8 bases, there was a span of 14 bases. The germline V gene encodes CDR1 MNHEY and CDR2 SVGAGI. Here the CDR3 DNA reads TGTGCCAGCAGTTACGGGGGGCCCGGGGGTACGCAGTATTTT. This codes for CASSYGGPGGTQYF.

The J gene is TRBJ2-7, the V gene TRBV7-8; D perhaps matches TRBD1 (6 bases). V was cut by 1 base and J by 6 bases, with 16 bases left in between. CDR1 SGHVS and CDR2 FQNEAQ come from the germline V gene. This CDR3 has 15 residues. The CDR3 DNA reads TGTGCCAGCAGCTTAGACGGGGCAGGGGAGATCGAGCAGTACTTC. As protein: CASSLDGAGEIEQYF.

This clonotype was counted many times. The chain carries TRBV5-6 and TRBJ2-3; D remains ambiguous. With 1 base removed from V and 4 bases from J, the gap between germline ends came to 4 bases. The CDR3 is made up of 12 amino acids. Germline lookup yields CDR1 SGHDT and CDR2 YYEEEE. Here the CDR3 reads CASSLLADTQYF. The CDR3 DNA reads as TGTGCCAGCAGCTTGCTAGCAGATACGCAGTATTTT.

This clonotype was seen ten or more times. The chain couples TRBV7-2 to TRBJ2-5; TRBD2 matches 12 bases. V gave up 4 bases and J gave up 3 bases; unmatched junction bases: 6. This CDR3 region has 16 residues. The V gene's germline CDR1 is SGHTA and CDR2 FQGNSA. CDR3 region: CASSYRRLAGEETQYF. The CDR3 DNA sequence: TGTGCCAGCAGCTACCGCCGACTAGCGGGGGAAGAGACCCAGTACTTC. Full variable domain (missing parts from reference TRBV7-2 and TRBJ2-5): GAGVSQSPSNKVTEKGKDVELRCDPISGHTALYWYRQSLGQGLEFLIYFQGNSAPDKSGLPSDRFSAERTGGSVSTLTIQRTQQEDSAVYLCASSYRRLAGEETQYFGPGTRLLVL.

V usage is TRBV20-1 and J usage is TRBJ2-1; TRBD2 aligns across 9 bases. The CDR3 spans 15 residues. The V gene's germline CDR1 is DFQATT and CDR2 SNEGSKA (reference sequence). The V gene end was trimmed by 6 bases and the J gene end by 6 bases; junction bases not matched to a gene: 12. This chain's CDR3 is CSAQTASGGSNEQFF. Written as DNA, the CDR3 is TGCAGTGCACAGACGGCGAGCGGGGGGTCCAATGAGCAGTTCTTC.

This clonotype appeared many times. The chain employs TRBV3-1 and TRBJ2-2; D unresolved. The length of the CDR3 is 11 residues. Per the germline V gene, CDR1 is LGHDT and CDR2 is YNNKEL (reference sequence). With 8 bases removed from V and 6 bases from J, the gap between germline ends came to 7 bases. The chain's CDR3 is CASAQAGELFF. CDR3 nucleotide sequence: TGTGCCAGCGCCCAAGCCGGGGAGCTGTTTTTT.

The chain recombines TRBV12-3 or TRBV12-4 with TRBJ1-5; D ambiguous. V lost 6 bases and J 3 bases, leaving 12 bases between the germline ends. The CDR3 length is 14 residues. In nucleotides, the CDR3 is TGTGCCAGCAGCCAAATGGCTCTCAATCAGCCCCAGCATTTT. This encodes CASSQMALNQPQHF.

This clonotype was counted a few times. V usage is TRBV7-9 and J usage is TRBJ2-5; unclear D gene. This CDR3 region has 12 residues. Trimming cost V 8 bases and J 4 bases, with 11 bases left between them. Germline loops: CDR1 SEHNR, CDR2 FQNEAQ (reference sequence). For the CDR3, the DNA is TGTGCCAGCCGACCGGACCGAGAGACCCAGTACTTC. This translates into CASRPDRETQYF. Using reference TRBV7-9 and TRBJ2-5 for the parts outside the CDR3, the full variable domain is DTGVSQNPRHKITKRGQNVTFRCDPISEHNRLYWYRQTLGQGPEFLTYFQNEAQLEKSRLLSDRFSAERPKGSFSTLEIQRTEQGDSAMYLCASRPDRETQYFGPGTRLLVL.

The table lists this clonotype with a few counts. The chain links TRBV27 to TRBJ2-5; the D gene could be TRBD1 or TRBD2 (5 bases each). Germline CDR1 MNHEY, CDR2 SMNVEV (reference sequence). This CDR3 contains 17 residues. V lost 1 base, J lost 1 base, and 16 bases lay in between. The CDR3 region is CASSLYQGRAIQETQYF. The CDR3 nucleotides read TGTGCCAGCAGTTTATACCAGGGACGCGCGATCCAAGAGACCCAGTACTTC.

This clonotype was detected only a few times. This rearrangement joins TRBV5-1 to TRBJ2-5; possibly TRBD1 for D (6 bases). V was clipped by 4 bases and J by 9 bases, with 16 bases between them. Germline V CDR1 and CDR2: SGHRS, YFSETQ. CDR3 size: 13 residues. The CDR3 is CASSRASPGAQYF. The CDR3 bases are TGCGCCAGCAGCAGGGCAAGCCCAGGGGCCCAGTACTTC.